This TCR beta chain was captured in a study of T cells after yellow fever vaccination. V lost 8 bases to trimming and J lost 0 bases; unmatched junction nucleotides: 7. This CDR3 region has 14 residues. CDR1 MGHDK and CDR2 SYGVNS come from the germline V gene. TCRdb itself ran the 5' RACE reads through MiXCR, one entry per CDR3 protein. The sample lists approximately 510,000 distinct CDR3 sequences, 21% occurring once. The clonotype originates from a man younger than 35 who received the YFV17D yellow fever vaccine. The chain has TRBV25-1 and TRBJ2-7, with 7 bases fitting TRBD1. Sequencing was performed on PBMCs, taken around 3 weeks after the first yellow fever vaccination. The CDR3 DNA reads as TGTGCCAGCGAACCGGGACAGAACTCCTACGAGCAGTACTTC. Amino acids: CASEPGQNSYEQYF.